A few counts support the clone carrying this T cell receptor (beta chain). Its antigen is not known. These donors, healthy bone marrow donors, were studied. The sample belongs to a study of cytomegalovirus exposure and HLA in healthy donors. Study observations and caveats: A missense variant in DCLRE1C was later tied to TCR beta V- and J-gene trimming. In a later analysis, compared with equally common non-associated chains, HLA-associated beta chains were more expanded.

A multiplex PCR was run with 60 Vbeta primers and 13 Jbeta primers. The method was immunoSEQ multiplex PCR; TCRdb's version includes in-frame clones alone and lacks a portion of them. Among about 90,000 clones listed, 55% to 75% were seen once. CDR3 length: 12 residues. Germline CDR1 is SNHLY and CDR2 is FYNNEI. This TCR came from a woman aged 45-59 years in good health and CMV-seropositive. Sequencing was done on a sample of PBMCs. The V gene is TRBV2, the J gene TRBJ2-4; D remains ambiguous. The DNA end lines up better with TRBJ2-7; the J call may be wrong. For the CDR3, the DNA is TGTGCCAGCAGTGAAAGCCCTTACGAGCAGTACTTC. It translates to CASSESPYEQYF.